These T cell receptor beta chains were read from a single sample in a study of patients and donors after allogeneic stem cell transplantation. Using its own MiXCR run on the RT-PCR reads, TCRdb lists one record per CDR3 protein. Of roughly 940,000 distinct CDR3 sequences listed, more than 15% were seen once; the top ten hold 6%. Sequencing was carried out using blood, either unsorted or a sorted T cell fraction (not recorded which). The receptors stem from a human donor who was either an allogeneic HSCT recipient or a stem cell or donor lymphocyte infusion donor (not recorded which). It is not recorded whose cells these are; they may come from a transplant donor. Each CDR3 is given with its conserved first and last residue. D genes are given only for firm matches. Clone size is stated in some rows and not others, as once, few, many or a class when expanded.

J: TRBJ1-2
D: TRBD1
V: TRBV12-3/TRBV12-4
size: many
DNA: TGTGCCAGCAGTTACGAGGGACAGGACTATGGCTACACCTTC
CDR3: CASSYEGQDYGYTF

J: TRBJ2-3
D: TRBD1
V: TRBV25-1
size: few
DNA: TGTGCCAGCAGTGGCCGACAGGGGGGAAGGGTAGATACGCAGTATTTT
CDR3: CASSGRQGGRVDTQYF

J: TRBJ1-2
D: TRBD1
V: TRBV29-1
size: -
DNA: TGCAGCGTTCAGGGGGGTTCTAACTATGGCTACACCTTC
CDR3: CSVQGGSNYGYTF

J: TRBJ2-5
D: TRBD2
V: TRBV4-1
size: few
DNA: TGCGCCAGCAGCCAGGATCAGTGGGGGGGGGAGAGCCAAGAGACCCAGTACTTC
CDR3: CASSQDQWGGESQETQYF

J: TRBJ2-1
D: -
V: TRBV24-1
size: -
DNA: TGTGCCACCAGTGACCTCCCAACAGGGAGGAATGAGCAGTTCTTC
CDR3: CATSDLPTGRNEQFF

J: TRBJ2-7
D: -
V: TRBV5-1
size: -
DNA: TGCGCCAGCGGACCCCGGGCCGGAAGCTCCTACGAGCAGTACTTC
CDR3: CASGPRAGSSYEQYF

J: TRBJ1-4
D: -
V: TRBV4-3
size: -
DNA: TGCGCCAGCAGCCAAGATCTGTTCGGGACGGATTTTAATGAAAAACTGTTTTTT
CDR3: CASSQDLFGTDFNEKLFF

J: TRBJ1-2
D: TRBD1
V: TRBV5-1
size: few
DNA: TGCGCCAGCAAGGGCGAGGACAGGGAGAAGGGCTACTATGGCTACACCTTC
CDR3: CASKGEDREKGYYGYTF

J: TRBJ2-7
D: -
V: TRBV10-3
size: few
DNA: TGTGCCATCAGGGATACTCTTGGGCAGTACTTC
CDR3: CAIRDTLGQYF

J: TRBJ2-2
D: TRBD1
V: TRBV6-1
size: -
DNA: TGTGCCAGCAGTGCAGGGACAGCAACCGGGGAGCTGTTTTTT
CDR3: CASSAGTATGELFF

J: TRBJ2-5
D: -
V: TRBV27
size: few
DNA: TGTGCCAGCGCCTTAAGGGTACGGGAGACCCAGTACTTC
CDR3: CASALRVRETQYF

J: TRBJ1-1
D: -
V: TRBV5-1
size: -
DNA: TGCGCCAGCAGCTTGGGGGGCGGGGGTGGACCTGAAGCTTTCTTT
CDR3: CASSLGGGGGPEAFF

J: TRBJ1-3
D: -
V: TRBV7-2
size: few
DNA: TGTGCCAGCAGCTTCCTCGTGGCCACTCGGCTTGGAAACACCATATATTTT
CDR3: CASSFLVATRLGNTIYF

J: TRBJ2-1
D: -
V: TRBV20-1
size: few
DNA: TGCAGTGCCCTTAGTGGACAGCGGACTTACAATGAGCAGTTCTTC
CDR3: CSALSGQRTYNEQFF

J: TRBJ2-5
D: -
V: TRBV12-3/TRBV12-4
size: few
DNA: TGTGCCAGCAGCAAAACCCGGACTATTCTGGAGACCCAGTACTTC
CDR3: CASSKTRTILETQYF

J: TRBJ2-5
D: TRBD2
V: TRBV24-1
size: -
DNA: TGTGCCACCAGTGACTCTAGTAGCGGGAGCCCATGGGAAGAGACCCAGTACTTC
CDR3: CATSDSSSGSPWEETQYF

J: TRBJ1-5
D: -
V: TRBV12-3/TRBV12-4
size: -
DNA: TGTGCCAGCAGTTTCCGGGGTGACAATCAGCCCCAGCATTTT
CDR3: CASSFRGDNQPQHF

J: TRBJ2-7
D: -
V: TRBV12-5
size: few
DNA: TGTGCTAGTGGTTGGATAAACTCAGGGATAACGGACGAGCAGTACTTC
CDR3: CASGWINSGITDEQYF

J: TRBJ1-6
D: -
V: TRBV21-1
size: -
DNA: TGTGCCAGCAGCAGGGAGATTTTTAATTCACCCCTCCACTTT
CDR3: CASSREIFNSPLHF

J: TRBJ2-2
D: -
V: TRBV6-1
size: -
DNA: TGTGCCAGCAGGCGAGCCCTGGGCCCCGGGGAGCTGTTTTTT
CDR3: CASRRALGPGELFF

J: TRBJ2-1
D: TRBD2
V: TRBV14
size: -
DNA: TGTGCCAGCAGCAACCAGCGGGGGACCTACAATGAGCAGTTCTTC
CDR3: CASSNQRGTYNEQFF

J: TRBJ2-3
D: TRBD1
V: TRBV5-6
size: few
DNA: TGTGCCAGCAGCTCTACCAAGGACAGGGGCGCAGCAGATACGCAGTATTTT
CDR3: CASSSTKDRGAADTQYF

J: TRBJ2-5
D: TRBD1
V: TRBV27
size: few
DNA: TGTGCCAGCAGTGGTCGGACAGGGGAGGTGGAGACCCAGTACTTC
CDR3: CASSGRTGEVETQYF

J: TRBJ2-3
D: -
V: TRBV5-6
size: -
DNA: TGTGCCAGCAGCAGCGGTACCGGGTCCTGGAGCGATGGGGCAGATACGCAGTATTTT
CDR3: CASSSGTGSWSDGADTQYF

J: TRBJ2-5
D: -
V: TRBV5-1
size: few
DNA: TGCGCCAGCAGCCCCGAACAGGGAAAGACCCAGTACTTC
CDR3: CASSPEQGKTQYF

J: TRBJ1-2
D: TRBD1
V: TRBV12-3/TRBV12-4
size: few
DNA: TGTGCCAGCAGTCAAACAGGGGGCGTGGGCGGCTACACCTTC
CDR3: CASSQTGGVGGYTF

J: TRBJ2-5
D: -
V: TRBV20-1
size: -
DNA: TGCAGTGCTAGAGATCTAGGGACTGAGACCCAGTACTTC
CDR3: CSARDLGTETQYF

J: TRBJ2-1
D: TRBD2
V: TRBV6-2/TRBV6-3
size: -
DNA: TGTGCCAGCAGGGATACGGCGGGAGGCCCGAGGAATGAGCAGTTCTTC
CDR3: CASRDTAGGPRNEQFF

J: TRBJ2-5
D: -
V: TRBV7-9
size: -
DNA: TGTGCCAGCAGCCACGTTCTTAAAGAGACCCAGTACTTC
CDR3: CASSHVLKETQYF

J: TRBJ2-2
D: -
V: TRBV3-1
size: few
DNA: TGTGCAGCAAAAGGGCCGAACACCGGGGAGCTGTTTTTT
CDR3: CAAKGPNTGELFF

J: TRBJ2-1
D: -
V: TRBV5-4
size: -
DNA: TGTGCCAGCAGCAGGCCGGGACTCCCTAGTGGGGAGCAGTTCTTC
CDR3: CASSRPGLPSGEQFF

J: TRBJ2-2
D: TRBD2
V: TRBV25-1
size: few
DNA: TGTGCCAGCAGTGAGATGTCCGGGGGGGAAAACACCGGGGAGCTGTTTTTT
CDR3: CASSEMSGGENTGELFF

J: TRBJ1-1
D: TRBD1
V: TRBV12-3/TRBV12-4
size: few
DNA: TGTGCCAGCAGTCTAGGACAGGGGGCAGGGGGTACTGAAGCTTTCTTT
CDR3: CASSLGQGAGGTEAFF

J: TRBJ1-2
D: TRBD1
V: TRBV6-5
size: -
DNA: TGTGCCAGCAGTTCCCCGGGACAGGGGACTAACTATGGCTACACCTTC
CDR3: CASSSPGQGTNYGYTF

J: TRBJ1-5
D: TRBD1
V: TRBV10-3
size: few
DNA: TGTGCCATCAGGGAGGCAGGGGGTCGCAATCAGCCCCAGCATTTT
CDR3: CAIREAGGRNQPQHF

J: TRBJ2-6
D: TRBD1
V: TRBV20-1
size: -
DNA: TGCAGTGCTAGAGCTTTTGGACAGGGGGCTCAGTGGAGCTCTGGGGCCAACGTCCTGACTTTC
CDR3: CSARAFGQGAQWSSGANVLTF

J: TRBJ2-5
D: -
V: TRBV7-3
size: -
DNA: TGTGCCAGCAGATTAGCTGTAGAGACCCAGTACTTC
CDR3: CASRLAVETQYF

J: TRBJ2-3
D: TRBD2
V: TRBV7-3
size: -
DNA: TGTGCCAGCAGCTTAGGGCTAGCGGGAGGATGGCGCACAGATACGCAGTATTTT
CDR3: CASSLGLAGGWRTDTQYF

J: TRBJ1-2
D: -
V: TRBV27
size: few
DNA: TGTGCCAGCAGTTTGGGGGCAGGCGAAAACTATGGCTACACCTTC
CDR3: CASSLGAGENYGYTF

J: TRBJ2-3
D: TRBD2
V: TRBV11-1
size: -
DNA: TGTGCCAGCAGCCCTACATCCTCGTGGGAGGGAAGCTCAGATACGCAGTATTTT
CDR3: CASSPTSSWEGSSDTQYF

J: TRBJ2-1
D: TRBD1
V: TRBV7-9
size: -
DNA: TGTGCCAGCAGCTTCCGTGCCGGGACAGGGTACAATGAGCAGTTCTTC
CDR3: CASSFRAGTGYNEQFF

J: TRBJ1-1
D: -
V: TRBV6-1
size: -
DNA: TGTGCCAGCAGAGGAGGAGGCTGGACTGAAGCTTTCTTT
CDR3: CASRGGGWTEAFF

J: TRBJ2-4
D: -
V: TRBV12-3/TRBV12-4
size: -
DNA: TGTGCCAGCAGTTTCGCAGGGAATAGAGCCAAAAACATTCAGTACTTC
CDR3: CASSFAGNRAKNIQYF

J: TRBJ2-7
D: -
V: TRBV7-9
size: -
DNA: TGTGCCAGCAGCCGGAACCAGAACCTACAGGGTCTCGAGCAGTACTTC
CDR3: CASSRNQNLQGLEQYF

J: TRBJ1-1
D: -
V: TRBV12-3/TRBV12-4
size: many
DNA: TGTGCCAGCAGTCCGCGGGGTCAGGGGAACACTGAAGCTTTCTTT
CDR3: CASSPRGQGNTEAFF

J: TRBJ1-6
D: -
V: TRBV7-2
size: -
DNA: TGTGCCAGCACCACGACCGGGACCGGGAATTCACCCCTCCACTTT
CDR3: CASTTTGTGNSPLHF

J: TRBJ2-3
D: -
V: TRBV18
size: few
DNA: TGTGCCAGCTCACCTAGTCCGGTGGGAGATACGCAGTATTTT
CDR3: CASSPSPVGDTQYF

J: TRBJ1-5
D: -
V: TRBV9
size: few
DNA: TGTGCCAGCAGCGCTGGCTCGAGGGCCAATCAGCCCCAGCATTTT
CDR3: CASSAGSRANQPQHF

J: TRBJ1-1
D: -
V: TRBV11-2
size: -
DNA: TGTGCCAGCAGCCCGGTGAGGGGGGGGAGGGTGAACACTGAAGCTTTCTTT
CDR3: CASSPVRGGRVNTEAFF